These 16 T cell receptor beta chains came from one sample sequenced in a study of T cells after yellow fever vaccination. TCRdb recomputed calls from the 5' RACE reads with MiXCR, one row per CDR3 protein. This table holds about 220,000 distinct CDR3 sequences, 2.5% to 3.5% found once. Here the sequenced sample was CD4+ T cells sorted from PBMCs, taken 10 days after the yellow fever booster vaccination. Receptors were obtained from a man younger than 35 who received the YFV17D yellow fever vaccine.

This clonotype was counted between two and nine times. V and J are TRBV12-3 or TRBV12-4 and TRBJ2-3; unclear D gene. The CDR3 is 15 amino acids. Trimming shortened V by 7 bases and J by 5 bases, and 19 bases separated the two germline ends. This CDR3 is CASKLSRDTRDTQYF. CDR3 nucleotide sequence: TGTGCCAGCAAACTTTCTCGAGACACACGAGATACGCAGTATTTT.

This clonotype was recorded many times. The chain has TRBV7-6 and TRBJ2-3; the D call may be TRBD1 or TRBD2 (5 bases each). The germline V and J ends were trimmed by 5 bases and 4 bases, with 19 bases remaining between them. Germline lookup yields CDR1 SGHVS and CDR2 FNYEAQ. This CDR3 region has 16 residues. The CDR3 loop reads CASSLSGPGSADTQYF. The CDR3 DNA follows: TGTGCCAGCAGCCTCTCAGGGCCAGGGAGCGCAGATACGCAGTATTTT.

The genes are TRBV7-2 and TRBJ2-7; perhaps TRBD1 as D (5 bases). CDR1 SGHTA and CDR2 FQGNSA come from the germline V gene. V dropped 5 bases and J dropped 3 bases, with 17 bases sitting between them. The CDR3 consists of 15 residues. The CDR3 sequence is CASSKQGQGRYEQYV. The CDR3 nucleotides read TGTGCCAGCAGCAAACAAGGGCAGGGCCGCTACGAGCAGTACGTC.

In its sample, this clonotype was seen many times. This sequence joins TRBV18 and TRBJ1-1, with D perhaps TRBD1 (6 bases). This CDR3 spans 15 amino acids. V lost 3 bases and J lost 4, with 15 bases in between. Germline lookup yields CDR1 KGHSH and CDR2 LQKENI. The CDR3 DNA sequence: TGTGCCAGCTCACCCCAACAGGGTGTGGGCACTGAAGCTTTCTTT. Its translation is CASSPQQGVGTEAFF.

This clonotype was found a few times. The gene calls are TRBV6-5 and TRBJ2-7; D assignment may be TRBD1 or TRBD2 (5 bases each). The CDR3 sequence is 16 residues long. From germline, CDR1 is MNHEY and CDR2 SVGAGI. Trimming took off 6 bases at V and 1 base at J, with 19 bases between the two ends. CDR3 nucleotide sequence: TGTGCCAGCAGGTTCTCCGGGACGGACACATCCTACGAGCAGTACTTC. Its translation: CASRFSGTDTSYEQYF.

This clonotype was detected ten times or more. V gene TRBV12-3 or TRBV12-4 combines with J gene TRBJ1-2, with D perhaps TRBD1 (6 bases). Trimming shortened V by 8 bases and J by 8 bases, and 18 bases separated the two germline ends. CDR3 length: 13 residues. Here the CDR3 reads CASERDTRWGYTF. CDR3 nucleotides: TGTGCCAGCGAACGGGACACCCGATGGGGCTACACCTTC.

The sample holds many counts of this clonotype. V and J are TRBV20-1 and TRBJ2-2, with D uncertain. V gave up 0 bases and J gave up 3 bases, with 8 bases separating them. Germline CDR1 reads DFQATT; CDR2 reads SNEGSKA (reference sequence). This CDR3 is 14 amino acids long. The DNA of the CDR3 is TGCAGTGCTAGAGATTCCCCGTACACCGGGGAGCTGTTTTTT. This codes for CSARDSPYTGELFF.

This clonotype occurred many times. The chain links TRBV12-3 or TRBV12-4 to TRBJ2-7, with D perhaps matching TRBD2 (6 bases). CDR3 size: 13 residues. Trimming left V 1 base short and J 3 bases short, with 7 bases between. CDR3 nucleotides: TGTGCCAGCAGTTTAGGGGGGGACTACGAGCAGTACTTC. Protein sequence: CASSLGGDYEQYF.

This clonotype showed up many times. This chain connects TRBV20-1 to TRBJ1-1, with 8 nucleotides matching TRBD1. V lost 5 bases to trimming and J lost 4 bases; unmatched junction nucleotides: 12. CDR1 is DFQATT, CDR2 SNEGSKA, per germline (reference sequence). The CDR3 covers 15 residues. The CDR3 DNA follows: TGCAGTGCTCGACCCCGGACAGGGTCCGGCACTGAAGCTTTCTTT. Amino acid sequence: CSARPRTGSGTEAFF.

This clonotype was counted ten times or more. The chain uses TRBV20-1 and TRBJ1-3; D may be TRBD1 (5 bases). V lost 7 bases and J 2 bases, leaving 15 bases between the germline ends. There are 14 residues in the CDR3. Germline V CDR1 and CDR2: DFQATT, SNEGSKA (reference sequence). In nucleotides, the CDR3 is TGCAGTGGTAGGAAAGGGGCGGCTGGAAACACCATATATTTT. Amino acids: CSGRKGAAGNTIYF.

This clonotype has only a few counts. The V gene is TRBV20-1, the J gene TRBJ1-5, with TRBD1 matching over 12 bases. This CDR3 comprises 14 residues. J gave up 6 bases and V 3 bases, and 3 bases lay outside the gene matches. Germline V gene data show CDR1 as DFQATT and CDR2 as SNEGSKA (reference sequence). This CDR3 is CSARGQGAGQPQHF. CDR3 coding DNA: TGCAGTGCTAGGGGACAGGGGGCCGGTCAGCCCCAGCATTTT.

This clonotype was counted a few times. This chain joins TRBV6-2 or TRBV6-3 and TRBJ2-7; perhaps TRBD2 as D (6 bases). The CDR3 length is 13 residues. CDR1 and CDR2 from the germline V gene are MNHEY and SVGEGT. Trimming took off 3 bases at V and 0 bases at J, with 6 bases between the two ends. The CDR3 loop is CASSYSGSYEQYV. The CDR3 DNA reads TGTGCCAGCAGTTATAGCGGCTCCTACGAGCAGTACGTC.

This clonotype was seen many times. The chain recombines TRBV7-2 with TRBJ1-6; unclear D gene. Germline CDR1 and CDR2: SGHTA and FQGNSA. The CDR3 has 13 residues. Between the trimmed V and J ends, which lost 1 base and 10 bases, there was a span of 8 bases. The CDR3 DNA sequence: TGTGCCAGCAGCTTAGAGGCCGGGTCACCCCTCCACTTT. This encodes CASSLEAGSPLHF.

This sequence joins TRBV6-5 and TRBJ1-3; D is unresolved. Trimming took off 5 bases at V and 0 bases at J, with 8 bases between the two ends. The germline V gene has CDR1 MNHEY and CDR2 SVGAGI. The CDR3 totals 14 residues. CDR3 loop: CASSRTSSGNTIYF. The CDR3 region has the DNA TGTGCCAGCAGTCGAACAAGCTCTGGAAACACCATATATTTT.

This clonotype has only a few counts. The chain joins TRBV5-5 to TRBJ1-2; 8 nucleotides align to TRBD1. The CDR3 is made up of 16 amino acids. V lost 4 bases, J lost 4 bases, and 12 bases stayed unmatched. The germline gives CDR1 SGHKS, CDR2 YYEKEE (reference sequence). CDR3 nucleotide sequence: TGTGCCAGCAGCCCTAGACAGGACAGGGTTCTCTATGGCTACACCTTC. This gives the protein CASSPRQDRVLYGYTF.

This clonotype has at least ten counts. The genes are TRBV12-3 or TRBV12-4 and TRBJ2-1, with 8 bases matching TRBD2. Trimming took 6 bases from V and 7 from J; bases not matched to a gene: 14. The CDR3 sequence is 16 residues long. The CDR3 DNA follows: TGTGCCAGCAGCCCCCTAACCAGCGGGGGTGAGAATGAGCAGTTCTTC. Its protein product is CASSPLTSGGENEQFF.